Listed below are T cell receptor beta chains from one sample, sequenced in a study of blood T cell repertoires in COVID-19. Sequencing was performed with immunoSEQ multiplex PCR; in TCRdb, only in-frame clones are kept and a portion is missing. Here the sample spans about 210,000 clones, 80% being singletons. The sequenced material came from peripheral blood. Receptor source: a human donor in a cohort sampled during active COVID-19. CDR3s include the opening cysteine and the closing phenylalanine or tryptophan. Fields, in order: D gene, V gene, J gene, clone size, CDR3 protein, CDR3 DNA. A D gene is named only where the DNA matches it firmly. The size field is filled for only some rows; it gives once, few, many or a size class.

D: -; V: TRBV2; J: TRBJ1-2; size: many; CDR3: CASNMGQDGYTF; DNA: TGTGCCAGCAACATGGGGCAGGATGGCTACACCTTC
D: -; V: TRBV28; J: TRBJ1-4; size: -; CDR3: CASSSYREGGEKLFF; DNA: TGTGCCAGCAGTTCCTACAGGGAGGGAGGAGAAAAACTGTTTTTT
D: -; V: TRBV7-2; J: TRBJ2-7; size: -; CDR3: CASSTGTGVGGEQYF; DNA: TGTGCCAGCAGCACAGGGACGGGTGTAGGTGGAGAGCAGTACTTC
D: TRBD2; V: TRBV6-5; J: TRBJ2-7; size: few; CDR3: CASSYSGGGPYEQYF; DNA: TGTGCCAGCAGTTACTCTGGCGGGGGACCCTACGAGCAGTACTTC
D: TRBD2; V: TRBV19; J: TRBJ2-2; size: -; CDR3: CATTGLAGSGELFF; DNA: TGTGCCACCACGGGACTAGCGGGATCCGGGGAGCTGTTTTTT
D: -; V: TRBV7-2; J: TRBJ1-3; size: -; CDR3: CASSLESGWDTHF; DNA: TGTGCCAGCAGCTTAGAATCGGGTTGGGACACCCATTTT
D: TRBD2; V: TRBV5-1; J: TRBJ2-2; size: -; CDR3: CASSLPLAEGTGELFF; DNA: TGCGCCAGCAGCTTGCCACTAGCGGAGGGGACCGGGGAGCTGTTTTTT
D: -; V: TRBV5-5; J: TRBJ1-2; size: few; CDR3: CASSPTRAHYGYTF; DNA: TGTGCCAGCAGCCCAACCAGGGCGCACTATGGCTACACCTTC
D: TRBD1; V: TRBV7-6; J: TRBJ1-4; size: -; CDR3: CASSSRQGLGEKLFF; DNA: TGTGCCAGCAGCTCGCGACAGGGCTTGGGGGAAAAACTGTTTTTT
D: -; V: TRBV7-2; J: TRBJ2-7; size: -; CDR3: CASSPATGYEQYF; DNA: TGTGCCAGCAGCCCGGCCACGGGCTACGAGCAGTACTTC
D: -; V: TRBV25-1; J: TRBJ1-4; size: -; CDR3: CASSDFSGGEEKLFF; DNA: TGTGCCAGCAGTGATTTTTCGGGGGGCGAGGAAAAACTGTTTTTT
D: -; V: TRBV11-1; J: TRBJ2-4; size: -; CDR3: CASSWETNIQYF; DNA: TGTGCCAGCAGCTGGGAGACAAATATTCAGTACTTC
D: -; V: TRBV9; J: TRBJ1-2; size: -; CDR3: CASSGVRQITGYTF; DNA: TGTGCCAGCAGCGGGGTCCGACAGATCACTGGCTACACCTTC
D: -; V: TRBV5-1; J: TRBJ1-1; size: -; CDR3: CASSSADSSGNTEAFF; DNA: TGCGCCAGCAGCTCCGCGGACAGTTCGGGGAACACTGAAGCTTTCTTT
D: TRBD1; V: TRBV6-1; J: TRBJ1-1; size: -; CDR3: CASSEGLVGQGTEAFF; DNA: TGTGCCAGCAGTGAAGGATTGGTGGGACAGGGCACTGAAGCTTTCTTT
D: TRBD1; V: TRBV19; J: TRBJ1-4; size: -; CDR3: CASSTTGQGKTNEKLFF; DNA: TGTGCCAGTAGTACCACTGGACAGGGAAAGACTAATGAAAAACTGTTTTTT
D: -; V: TRBV30; J: TRBJ2-5; size: -; CDR3: CAWSVIQGETQYF; DNA: TGTGCCTGGAGTGTAATACAGGGAGAGACCCAGTACTTC
D: -; V: TRBV19; J: TRBJ2-3; size: -; CDR3: CASSTYGGRSTDTQYF; DNA: TGTGCCAGTAGTACCTACGGGGGGCGAAGCACAGATACGCAGTATTTT
D: TRBD1; V: TRBV4-1; J: TRBJ2-2; size: -; CDR3: CASSSSDRETGELFF; DNA: TGCGCCAGCAGCTCATCGGACAGGGAAACCGGGGAGCTGTTTTTT
D: -; V: TRBV15; J: TRBJ1-1; size: once; CDR3: CATSREGRGTEAFF; DNA: TGTGCCACCAGCAGAGAAGGGAGGGGGACTGAAGCTTTCTTT
D: -; V: TRBV3-1/TRBV3-2; J: TRBJ2-6; size: -; CDR3: CASSQETRAGANVLTF; DNA: TGTGCCAGCAGCCAAGAGACGAGGGCTGGGGCCAACGTCCTGACTTTC
D: -; V: TRBV7-2; J: TRBJ1-4; size: -; CDR3: CASSLVGGRGSELFF; DNA: TGTGCCAGCAGCTTAGTGGGGGGGCGCGGTTCTGAACTGTTTTTT
D: TRBD1; V: TRBV4-2; J: TRBJ1-2; size: -; CDR3: CASSMMGQGNYGYTF; DNA: TGTGCCAGCAGCATGATGGGACAGGGCAACTATGGCTACACCTTC
D: -; V: TRBV5-1; J: TRBJ2-5; size: few; CDR3: CASSPTGGLETQYF; DNA: TGCGCCAGCAGCCCGACGGGGGGCTTAGAGACCCAGTACTTC
D: TRBD2; V: TRBV19; J: TRBJ2-1; size: -; CDR3: CASSPRGLAGPAEQFF; DNA: TGTGCCAGTAGTCCCCGCGGACTAGCGGGCCCGGCTGAGCAGTTCTTC
D: -; V: TRBV6-5; J: TRBJ1-3; size: -; CDR3: CASSYSRAASGNTIYF; DNA: TGTGCCAGCAGTTACTCGAGGGCCGCCTCTGGAAACACCATATATTTT
D: -; V: TRBV6-5; J: TRBJ2-7; size: few; CDR3: CASSRRGEQYF; DNA: TGTGCCAGCAGCCGAAGGGGCGAGCAGTACTTC
D: TRBD1; V: TRBV2; J: TRBJ1-3; size: -; CDR3: CASSYDRGNGNTIYF; DNA: TGTGCCAGCAGTTATGACAGGGGGAACGGAAACACCATATATTTT
D: TRBD2; V: TRBV18; J: TRBJ2-7; size: -; CDR3: CASSPRASGTIYEQYF; DNA: TGTGCCAGCTCACCACGGGCTAGCGGGACCATCTACGAGCAGTACTTC
D: -; V: TRBV7-9; J: TRBJ1-1; size: -; CDR3: CASSEGVTEAFF; DNA: TGTGCCAGCAGTGAGGGAGTTACTGAAGCTTTCTTT
D: TRBD1; V: TRBV18; J: TRBJ2-7; size: once; CDR3: CASSDRGSSYEQYF; DNA: TGTGCCAGCTCAGACAGGGGAAGCTCCTACGAACAGTACTTC
D: -; V: TRBV24-1; J: TRBJ2-1; size: -; CDR3: CATSDGRNEQFF; DNA: TGTGCCACCAGTGATGGCAGGAATGAGCAGTTCTTC
D: TRBD1; V: TRBV6-2/TRBV6-3; J: TRBJ1-5; size: -; CDR3: CASSAGTGGNQPQHF; DNA: TGTGCCAGCAGTGCTGGGACAGGGGGAAATCAGCCCCAGCATTTT
D: TRBD1; V: TRBV5-6; J: TRBJ1-2; size: -; CDR3: CASSWIRDRGNYGYTF; DNA: TGTGCCAGCAGCTGGATCCGGGACAGGGGCAACTATGGCTACACCTTC
D: TRBD1; V: TRBV12-3/TRBV12-4; J: TRBJ2-7; size: -; CDR3: CASRQGVGEQYF; DNA: TGTGCCAGTCGACAGGGGGTAGGCGAGCAGTACTTC
D: TRBD1; V: TRBV28; J: TRBJ1-2; size: -; CDR3: CASSWGTGNGYTF; DNA: TGTGCCAGCAGTTGGGGGACAGGGAATGGCTACACCTTC
D: TRBD1; V: TRBV3-1/TRBV3-2; J: TRBJ1-2; size: -; CDR3: CASSQRTGIDYGYTF; DNA: TGTGCCAGCAGCCAAAGGACAGGGATTGACTATGGCTACACCTTC
D: TRBD2; V: TRBV5-1; J: TRBJ2-6; size: -; CDR3: CASSLKMRASGSPGLTF; DNA: TGCGCCAGCAGCTTGAAGATGCGGGCTAGCGGGAGCCCCGGTCTGACTTTC
D: TRBD1; V: TRBV7-2; J: TRBJ1-2; size: -; CDR3: CASSLRQRTGYGYTF; DNA: TGTGCCAGCAGCCTCCGCCAACGGACAGGGTATGGCTACACCTTC
D: -; V: TRBV7-9; J: TRBJ2-5; size: -; CDR3: CASSEIPGRQETQYF; DNA: TGTGCCAGCAGCGAGATACCGGGAAGACAAGAGACCCAGTACTTC
D: TRBD1; V: TRBV5-1; J: TRBJ2-6; size: -; CDR3: CASSLGGQGPSGGANVLTF; DNA: TGCGCCAGCAGCTTGGGGGGACAGGGGCCATCAGGTGGGGCCAACGTCCTGACTTTC
D: -; V: TRBV30; J: TRBJ1-1; size: -; CDR3: CAWSVLWGQRTEAFF; DNA: TGTGCCTGGAGTGTACTTTGGGGGCAAAGGACTGAAGCTTTCTTT
D: TRBD2; V: TRBV28; J: TRBJ2-5; size: -; CDR3: CASSSGGLADQETQYF; DNA: TGTGCCAGCAGTTCCGGGGGACTAGCGGACCAAGAGACCCAGTACTTC
D: -; V: TRBV27; J: TRBJ1-4; size: -; CDR3: CASSLYEGVREKLFF; DNA: TGTGCCAGCAGTTTATACGAGGGGGTCAGGGAAAAACTGTTTTTT
D: -; V: TRBV7-2; J: TRBJ2-1; size: -; CDR3: CASSFPDRYNEQFF; DNA: TGTGCCAGCAGCTTTCCCGACAGATACAATGAGCAGTTCTTC